This T cell receptor (beta chain) was retrieved from a study of cytomegalovirus exposure and HLA in healthy donors. Study summary: In a later analysis, it was reported that the roughly 130 validation repertoires had been produced on the same platform as the roughly 700 repertoires belonging to the first cohort.

Study observations and caveats: A few CMV-associated chains were confirmed in vitro to be specific for CMV antigens.

Concerning this clone itself: Its antigen is still unknown.

Donors were drawn from the approximately 110-subject validation cohort, separate from the roughly 670-subject first cohort. TCRdb's copy holds only in-frame clones and misses some; the assay was immunoSEQ multiplex PCR. The repertoire holds 95,000 to 150,000 clones, approximately 87% seen once, with more than 5% in the top ten. Sequenced input: PBMCs. The receptor was isolated from a woman aged 18-30 years in good health and CMV-seropositive.

The CDR3 DNA follows: TGTGCCAGCAGTTTTACCGGGACAGGGACGGAAGCTTTCTTT. This codes for CASSFTGTGTEAFF. The chain joins TRBV6-5 to TRBJ1-1; 9 bases align to TRBD1. Trimming took 4 bases from V and 8 from J; bases not matched to a gene: 8. This CDR3 spans 14 amino acids. Per the germline V gene, CDR1 is MNHEY and CDR2 is SVGAGI.